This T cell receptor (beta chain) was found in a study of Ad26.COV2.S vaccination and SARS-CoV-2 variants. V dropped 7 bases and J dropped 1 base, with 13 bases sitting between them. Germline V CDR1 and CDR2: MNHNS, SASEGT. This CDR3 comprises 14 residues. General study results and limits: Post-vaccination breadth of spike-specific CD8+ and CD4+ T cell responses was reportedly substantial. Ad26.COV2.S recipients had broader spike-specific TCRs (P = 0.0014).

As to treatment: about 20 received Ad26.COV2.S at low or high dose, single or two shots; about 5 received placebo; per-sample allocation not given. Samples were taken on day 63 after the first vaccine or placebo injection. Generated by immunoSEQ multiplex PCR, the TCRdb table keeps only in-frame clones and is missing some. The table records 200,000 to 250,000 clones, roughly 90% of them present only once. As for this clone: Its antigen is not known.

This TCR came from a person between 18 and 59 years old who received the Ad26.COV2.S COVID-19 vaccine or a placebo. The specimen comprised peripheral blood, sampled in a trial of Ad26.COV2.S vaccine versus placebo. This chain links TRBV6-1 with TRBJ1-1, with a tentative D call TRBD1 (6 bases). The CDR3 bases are TGTGCCAGCACCGAAGGGGGGGGGAACACTGAAGCTTTCTTT. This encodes CASTEGGGNTEAFF.